This T cell receptor beta chain is drawn from a study of blood T cell repertoires in COVID-19. V lost 0 bases and J 6 bases, leaving 12 bases between the germline ends. This CDR3 spans 13 amino acids. Looked up from germline, CDR1 is GTSNPN and CDR2 is SVGIG (reference sequence). The data were produced by immunoSEQ multiplex PCR, yet TCRdb's version contains in-frame clones alone and is incomplete. The sample carries approximately 35,000 clones, roughly nine tenths recorded once. Sequenced sample: peripheral blood. The sequence was obtained from a human donor with active COVID-19. The donor label of this sample is uncertain. The chain uses TRBV30 and TRBJ2-7; possible D gene TRBD2, 6 bases. The CDR3 here is CAWSVGGRFEQYF. CDR3 DNA: TGTGCCTGGAGTGTAGGTGGGAGGTTCGAGCAGTACTTC.